This T cell receptor (beta chain) was obtained from a study of blood T cells in healthy people across ages. Primers used in a second PCR of roughly 6 to 12 cycles were a sample-barcoded 5' primer and a J-beta primer mix. TCRdb re-analysed the 5' RACE reads in MiXCR, keeping a single row per CDR3 protein. The sample carries about 690,000 distinct CDR3 sequences, 40% to 45% recorded once. Donors were healthy Caucasian individuals from Russia aged about 6 to 90. Each sample gave at least 6.5 million isolated PBMCs. RNA extraction gave at least 5.5 micrograms of total RNA per sample. V was cut by 7 bases and J by 0 bases, with 6 bases left in between. CDR1 SQVTM and CDR2 ANQGSEA come from the germline V gene. The CDR3 is made up of 11 amino acids.

Source material: blood. The source of this sequence is a man at least 80 years old in good health. The chain is built from TRBV29-1 and TRBJ2-5, with unresolved D. CDR3 nucleotide sequence: TGCAGCGGCCGGTACCAAGAGACCCAGTACTTC. Translating gives CSGRYQETQYF.